One sample yielded the 26 T cell receptor beta chains listed below, sequenced in a study of CD8 T cells in Susac syndrome. RNA totalling roughly 0.5 to 1 ug underwent reverse transcription with random hexamers. TCRdb used MiXCR to reprocess the immunoSEQ multiplex PCR reads, holding one entry per CDR3 protein. Of around 130,000 distinct CDR3 sequences in the sample, about 93% were seen once. The sequencing input was CD8+ T cells from PBMCs. Source of these receptors: a human donor with multiple sclerosis.

The V and J genes are TRBV28 and TRBJ1-2; maybe TRBD1 (5 bases). V lost 2 bases and J lost 8, with 12 bases in between. CDR1 is MDHEN, CDR2 SYDVKM, per germline. The CDR3 consists of 13 residues. The CDR3 loop reads CASSLDSAAGYTF. The CDR3 DNA is TGTGCCAGCAGTTTAGACAGCGCGGCGGGCTACACCTTC.

V usage is TRBV27 and J usage is TRBJ2-2; D unclear. The V and J ends lost 4 bases and 3 bases respectively, with 9 bases between them. CDR3 length: 14 amino acids. CDR1 is MNHEY and CDR2 is SMNVEV in the germline V gene (reference sequence). The CDR3, as DNA: TGTGCCAGCAGTTCTCTATCTTACACCGGGGAGCTGTTTTTT. Translating gives CASSSLSYTGELFF.

This sequence joins TRBV4-1 and TRBJ1-1; D remains ambiguous. Germline-derived CDR1 and CDR2 are MGHRA and YSYEKL. The CDR3 runs 14 residues. The germline V and J ends were trimmed by 1 base and 4 bases, with 10 bases remaining between them. CDR3 DNA sequence: TGCGCCAGCAGCCAAGGTATAGGGTTCACTGAAGCTTTCTTT. As protein: CASSQGIGFTEAFF.

The rearrangement joins TRBV2 to TRBJ2-3; D is unclear. CDR1 is SNHLY and CDR2 is FYNNEI in the germline V gene. CDR3 length equals 15 residues. The V gene lost 7 bases and the J gene lost 1 base, with 15 bases spanning the gap. CDR3 loop: CASNPWTTGTDTQYF. DNA for the CDR3: TGTGCCAGCAACCCATGGACGACGGGCACAGATACGCAGTATTTT.

The chain is built from TRBV6-5 and TRBJ2-1; the match to TRBD2 covers 8 bases. Germline values: CDR1 MNHEY, CDR2 SVGAGI. The CDR3 is made up of 15 amino acids. V dropped 0 bases and J dropped 4; count of bases not matched to a gene: 2. This chain's CDR3 is CASSYSGLDYNEQFF. The CDR3 nucleotides are TGTGCCAGCAGTTACTCGGGACTAGATTACAATGAGCAGTTCTTC.

The chain is built from TRBV9 and TRBJ2-1, with D perhaps TRBD1 or TRBD2 (5 bases each). Trimming cost V 3 bases and J 0 bases, with 19 bases left between them. CDR1 and CDR2 (germline): SGDLS, YYNGEE. This CDR3 has 18 amino acids. The CDR3 spells CASSEGSPTSYSYNEQFF. DNA of the CDR3: TGTGCCAGCAGCGAGGGGTCCCCTACTAGTTACTCCTACAATGAGCAGTTCTTC.

This chain uses TRBV7-8 with TRBJ1-1; D ambiguous. V was cut by 2 bases and J by 5 bases, with 9 bases left in between. There are 13 residues in the CDR3. Looked up from germline, CDR1 is SGHVS and CDR2 is FQNEAQ. CDR3 protein: CASSLLEGTEAFF. DNA for the CDR3: TGTGCCAGCAGCTTACTGGAGGGAACTGAAGCTTTCTTT.

The genes are TRBV28 and TRBJ2-2; a weak D match, TRBD1 (6 bases). V was trimmed by 8 bases and J by 7 bases, leaving 20 bases between them. This CDR3 has 15 residues. Looked up from germline, CDR1 is MDHEN and CDR2 is SYDVKM. The CDR3 bases are TGTGCCAGCGACTCAGCGGCAGGGGATGACGGGGAGCTGTTTTTT. As protein: CASDSAAGDDGELFF.

This chain joins TRBV3-1 and TRBJ2-1, with D perhaps being TRBD1 or TRBD2 (5 bases each). CDR3 size: 13 residues. Germline assignment: CDR1 LGHDT and CDR2 YNNKEL (reference sequence). Trimming cost V 1 base and J 9 bases, with 10 bases left between them. The CDR3 loop reads CASSQGGLGEQFF. In nucleotides, the CDR3 is TGTGCCAGCAGCCAAGGGGGGTTAGGTGAGCAGTTCTTC.

The V call is TRBV13, the J call TRBJ2-3; D call uncertain. This CDR3 has 12 residues. Trimming took 4 bases from V and 7 from J, leaving 9 bases between them. The germline CDR1 and CDR2 sequences are PRHDT and FYEKMQ (reference sequence). The CDR3 protein is CASSSQPHTQYF. CDR3 DNA sequence: TGTGCCAGCAGCTCCCAGCCCCATACGCAGTATTTT.

This clonotype came up a few times. The V and J genes are TRBV27 and TRBJ2-7; 7 positions agree with TRBD1. The CDR3 extends over 16 amino acids. Germline V CDR1 and CDR2: MNHEY, SMNVEV (reference sequence). Trimming removed 2 bases from V and 0 bases from J; junction bases left unmatched: 7. The chain's CDR3 is CASSLTPRTGSYEQYF. The CDR3 nucleotides are TGTGCCAGCAGTTTAACCCCCCGGACAGGCTCCTACGAGCAGTACTTC.

The chain joins TRBV2 to TRBJ1-1; perhaps TRBD1 as D (5 bases). This CDR3 is 16 amino acids long. Between the trimmed V and J ends, which lost 6 bases and 4 bases, there was a span of 21 bases. Germline loops: CDR1 SNHLY, CDR2 FYNNEI. CDR3 protein: CASSGWGPDRPTEAFF. The CDR3, as DNA: TGTGCCAGCAGCGGCTGGGGACCCGACCGGCCCACTGAAGCTTTCTTT.

This chain connects TRBV5-6 to TRBJ2-7, with 14 bases identical to TRBD2. This CDR3 spans 15 amino acids. The germline gives CDR1 SGHDT, CDR2 YYEEEE. J was trimmed by 5 bases and V by 3 bases; bases with no gene match: 4. The CDR3, as DNA: TGTGCCAGCAGCTCGGGACTAGCGGGAGTGCACGAGCAGTACTTC. Translated, it gives CASSSGLAGVHEQYF.

The rearrangement joins TRBV9 to TRBJ1-2; maybe TRBD1 (5 bases). This CDR3 spans 15 amino acids. Between the trimmed V and J ends, which lost 3 bases and 2 bases, there was a span of 14 bases. Germline V CDR1 and CDR2: SGDLS, YYNGEE. In DNA, the CDR3 is TGTGCCAGCAGCGGGGGCCTGGGAACCAACTATGGCTACACCTTC. Its translation is CASSGGLGTNYGYTF.

The gene calls are TRBV11-2 and TRBJ2-7; 7 bases agree with TRBD1. Germline CDR1 SGHAT, CDR2 FQNNGV. The CDR3 consists of 15 residues. J lost 6 bases, V lost 4 bases, and 12 bases had no gene match. The CDR3 sequence: CASSSPGTVGIEQYF. CDR3 nucleotide sequence: TGTGCCAGCAGCTCCCCCGGGACAGTGGGAATCGAGCAGTACTTC.

The chain uses TRBV20-1 and TRBJ2-1; D not resolved. Per germline, CDR1 DFQATT and CDR2 SNEGSKA (reference sequence). The CDR3 spans 14 residues. Trimming pared 0 bases from V and 0 bases from J, leaving 6 bases between. The CDR3 region is CSARDQSSYNEQFF. The CDR3 nucleotides are TGCAGTGCTAGAGATCAGAGCTCCTACAATGAGCAGTTCTTC.

The rearrangement uses TRBV6-2 or TRBV6-3 and TRBJ2-6; D gene unclear. V lost 8 bases and J lost 0, with 17 bases in between. The CDR3 contains 17 residues. The V gene's germline CDR1 is MNHEY and CDR2 SVGEGT. The CDR3 loop reads CASVETSRLSGANVLTF. DNA of the CDR3: TGTGCCAGCGTGGAAACAAGCCGCCTCTCTGGGGCCAACGTCCTGACTTTC.

This clonotype was seen a handful of times. The chain joins TRBV5-1 to TRBJ2-3; 7 bases align to TRBD2. Per germline, CDR1 SGHRS and CDR2 YFSETQ. This CDR3 contains 15 residues. The V gene end was trimmed by 4 bases and the J gene end by 3 bases; junction bases not matched to a gene: 8. DNA for the CDR3: TGCGCCAGCAGCCATAGCGGGCGCCGGACAGATACGCAGTATTTT. Translating it yields CASSHSGRRTDTQYF.

This chain connects TRBV20-1 to TRBJ2-3; unclear D gene. The germline CDR1 and CDR2 sequences are DFQATT and SNEGSKA (reference sequence). Trimming took 6 bases from V and 1 from J, leaving 14 bases between them. The CDR3 contains 14 residues. CDR3 region: CSAFAFPRTDTQYF. The CDR3, as DNA: TGCAGTGCGTTCGCCTTTCCACGCACAGATACGCAGTATTTT.

The chain recombines TRBV11-2 with TRBJ2-3, with D possibly called TRBD1 or TRBD2 (5 bases each). This CDR3 is built from 16 residues. Trimming took 5 bases from V and 4 from J, leaving 19 bases between them. Looked up from germline, CDR1 is SGHAT and CDR2 is FQNNGV. The CDR3 protein is CASSPKMGLAADTQYF. The CDR3, as DNA: TGTGCCAGCAGCCCAAAAATGGGGCTAGCTGCAGATACGCAGTATTTT.

The J gene is TRBJ2-3, the V gene TRBV4-2; TRBD2 matches 11 bases. The CDR3 is 16 residues long. Looked up from germline, CDR1 is LGHNA and CDR2 is YNFKEQ. V lost 2 bases to trimming and J lost 2 bases; unmatched junction nucleotides: 3. The chain's CDR3 is CASSQLAGGNTDTQYF. The CDR3 nucleotides are TGTGCCAGCAGCCAATTAGCGGGGGGGAACACAGATACGCAGTATTTT.

J is TRBJ2-7 and V is TRBV20-1; no clear D. The CDR3 has 15 amino acids. The V end was cut by 2 bases, the J end by 0 bases, with 14 bases between. CDR1 is DFQATT and CDR2 is SNEGSKA in the germline V gene (reference sequence). The CDR3 spells CSARHHDTLSYEQYF. DNA of the CDR3: TGCAGTGCTAGACACCATGACACGCTCTCCTACGAGCAGTACTTC.

The chain couples TRBV4-1 to TRBJ1-1; D is undetermined. The CDR3 totals 14 residues. Between the trimmed V and J ends, which lost 3 bases and 1 base, there was a span of 9 bases. Germline V lookup: CDR1 MGHRA, CDR2 YSYEKL. CDR3 loop: CASSQVLANTEAFF. The CDR3 coding sequence is TGCGCCAGCAGCCAGGTCCTCGCGAACACTGAAGCTTTCTTT.

J is TRBJ2-2 and V is TRBV9; no reliable D call. Germline CDR1 and CDR2: SGDLS and YYNGEE. The CDR3 contains 14 residues. V was pared by 6 bases and J by 0 bases, with 9 bases between. CDR3 coding DNA: TGTGCCAGCACCAGCGAACCGAACACCGGGGAGCTGTTTTTT. Translating gives CASTSEPNTGELFF. The full variable domain, completed using reference TRBV9 and TRBJ2-2, is DSGVTQTPKHLITATGQRVTLRCSPRSGDLSVYWYQQSLDQGLQFLIQYYNGEERAKGNILERFSAQQFPDLHSELNLSSLELGDSALYFCASTSEPNTGELFFGEGSRLTVL.

The rearrangement joins TRBV29-1 to TRBJ1-2, with D hard to call. Trimming left V 2 bases short and J 8 bases short, with 9 bases between. This CDR3 has 11 amino acids. Looked up from germline, CDR1 is SQVTM and CDR2 is ANQGSEA. The CDR3 coding sequence is TGCAGCGTTGAAAGGTCGTCAGGCTACACCTTC. It translates to CSVERSSGYTF.

The V call is TRBV4-1, the J call TRBJ2-2, with D maybe TRBD2 (6 bases). The CDR3 is 16 amino acids. CDR1 is MGHRA and CDR2 is YSYEKL in the germline V gene. Trimming pared 1 base from V and 5 bases from J, leaving 14 bases between. CDR3 residues: CASSQVEGGGTGELFF. CDR3 DNA: TGCGCCAGCAGCCAAGTTGAGGGAGGAGGAACCGGGGAGCTGTTTTTT.